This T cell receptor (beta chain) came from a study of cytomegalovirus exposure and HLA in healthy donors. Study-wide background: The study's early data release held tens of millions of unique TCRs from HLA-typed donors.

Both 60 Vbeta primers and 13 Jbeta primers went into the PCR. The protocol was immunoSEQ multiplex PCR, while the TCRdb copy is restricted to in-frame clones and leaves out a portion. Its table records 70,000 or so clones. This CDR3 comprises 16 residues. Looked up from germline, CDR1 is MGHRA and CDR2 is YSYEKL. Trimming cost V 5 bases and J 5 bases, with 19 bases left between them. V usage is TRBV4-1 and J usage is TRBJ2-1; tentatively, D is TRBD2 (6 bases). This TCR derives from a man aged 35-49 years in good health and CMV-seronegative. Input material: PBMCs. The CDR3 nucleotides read TGCGCCAGCAGCTCCCGGGAGAGGTTTTCAAACAATGAGCAGTTCTTC. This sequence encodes CASSSRERFSNNEQFF.